This passage covers 18 T cell receptor beta chains from one sample sequenced in a study of blood T cell repertoires in COVID-19. Sequencing used immunoSEQ multiplex PCR; TCRdb keeps in-frame clones, though not all of them. This sample yields about 270,000 clones, of which roughly 90% are seen a single time; less than 3% belongs to the top ten. The specimen sequenced was PBMCs or T cells enriched from blood (not recorded which). These receptor sequences come from a woman aged 50 to 60 who had recovered from COVID-19.

The CDR3 DNA follows: TGTGCCAGCAGTTTATCTGGGACTAGCGGGACGACAGATACGCAGTATTTT. This encodes CASSLSGTSGTTDTQYF. This chain uses TRBV28 with TRBJ2-3; 13 bases fit TRBD2. In germline, CDR1 is MDHEN, CDR2 SYDVKM. Trimming at V came to 1 base and at J to 3 bases, leaving 4 bases not matched to a gene. This CDR3 has 17 amino acids.

This chain joins TRBV30 and TRBJ1-1; 7 bases are shared with TRBD1. V shed 4 bases and J 9 bases; nucleotides not matched to a gene: 5. This CDR3 has 11 amino acids. In germline, CDR1 is GTSNPN, CDR2 SVGIG (reference sequence). The CDR3 loop is CAWTMRGQAFF. The CDR3 nucleotides are TGTGCCTGGACCATGAGGGGGCAAGCTTTCTTT.

The CDR3 reads CTSSGSSYNSPLHF. CDR3 nucleotide sequence: TGTACTAGTTCGGGGAGCTCCTATAATTCACCCCTCCACTTT. The chain joins TRBV2 to TRBJ1-6; no firm D call. Per germline, CDR1 SNHLY and CDR2 FYNNEI. The CDR3 sequence is 14 residues long.

This clone was detected only once. The chain couples TRBV7-9 to TRBJ2-2; 8 nucleotides match TRBD2. Losses at the gene ends were 7 bases for V and 7 bases for J; bases not matched to a gene: 5. Germline V gene data show CDR1 as SEHNR and CDR2 as FQNEAQ (reference sequence). This CDR3 is 13 amino acids long. DNA for the CDR3: TGTGCCAGCACACTAACTAGCGGCGGGGAGCTGTTTTTT. This sequence encodes CASTLTSGGELFF.

The chain carries TRBV9 and TRBJ2-5, with a weak D call TRBD2 (5 bases). The length of the CDR3 is 15 residues. The germline V gene has CDR1 SGDLS and CDR2 YYNGEE. V lost 4 bases and J 0 bases, leaving 13 bases between the germline ends. DNA of the CDR3: TGTGCCAGCAGCCCCCGGGGTAGCGACCAAGAGACCCAGTACTTC. This encodes CASSPRGSDQETQYF.

This clone was detected only once. V gene TRBV11-2 combines with J gene TRBJ2-7; 14 nucleotides align to TRBD2. CDR1 and CDR2 from the germline V gene are SGHAT and FQNNGV. CDR3 size: 15 residues. Trimming took 4 bases from V and 3 from J; bases not matched to a gene: 2. The CDR3 region is CASSYGTSGSYEQYF. The CDR3 bases are TGTGCCAGCAGCTACGGGACTAGCGGGAGCTACGAGCAGTACTTC.

The chain combines TRBV18 with TRBJ2-3; 7 bases agree with TRBD1. The CDR3 is 16 residues long. The germline V gene encodes CDR1 KGHSH and CDR2 LQKENI. J was trimmed by 6 bases and V by 4 bases; bases with no gene match: 13. CDR3 residues: CASSHTNTNRGDTQYF. The CDR3 region has the DNA TGTGCCAGCTCACATACGAACACGAACAGGGGCGATACGCAGTATTTT.

The sample holds a few counts of this clone. The gene calls are TRBV6-2 or TRBV6-3 and TRBJ2-7; D is ambiguous. The length of the CDR3 is 14 residues. The V end lost 2 bases, the J end lost 5 bases, and 13 bases lay between the germline ends. Per the germline V gene, CDR1 is MNHEY and CDR2 is SVGEGT. CDR3 protein: CASSYARTTDEQYF. The DNA of the CDR3 is TGTGCCAGCAGTTACGCTAGAACAACGGACGAGCAGTACTTC.

This chain links TRBV30 with TRBJ1-2, with TRBD1 as a possible D gene (5 bases). The germline V gene has CDR1 GTSNPN and CDR2 SVGIG (reference sequence). The CDR3 spans 15 residues. The V and J ends lost 3 bases and 3 bases respectively, with 17 bases between them. CDR3 sequence: CAWRTPTRADYGYTF. The DNA for the CDR3 is TGTGCCTGGAGGACCCCAACCAGGGCTGACTATGGCTACACCTTC.

The chain combines TRBV18 with TRBJ2-5, with 11 nucleotides matching TRBD1. Germline-derived CDR1 and CDR2 are KGHSH and LQKENI. V was pared by 5 bases and J by 5 bases, with 7 bases of the junction left unmatched. This CDR3 has 15 amino acids. Here the CDR3 DNA reads TGTGCCAGCTCAGAGGACAGGGGGCAGTGGGAGACCCAGTACTTC. Translation: CASSEDRGQWETQYF.

V and J are TRBV29-1 and TRBJ2-7; D is possibly TRBD2 (6 bases). The CDR3 runs 14 residues. Per the germline V gene, CDR1 is SQVTM and CDR2 is ANQGSEA. Trimming pared 7 bases from V and 0 bases from J, leaving 16 bases between. Here the CDR3 DNA reads TGCAGCGCGCTGTCCAGCGGGCGCTCCTACGAGCAGTACTTC. Its protein is CSALSSGRSYEQYF.

This chain joins TRBV30 and TRBJ2-1; TRBD2 agrees at 10 bases. Trimming removed 0 bases from V and 8 bases from J; junction bases left unmatched: 4. The germline V gene encodes CDR1 GTSNPN and CDR2 SVGIG (reference sequence). CDR3 size: 14 residues. CDR3 sequence reads: CAWSVSLAGDEQFF. In DNA form, the CDR3 reads TGTGCCTGGAGTGTATCCCTAGCGGGAGATGAGCAGTTCTTC.

The V and J genes are TRBV6-5 and TRBJ1-1; no definite D call. The germline gives CDR1 MNHEY, CDR2 SVGAGI. The V end lost 5 bases, the J end lost 5 bases, and 15 bases lay between the germline ends. The CDR3 sequence is 14 residues long. Written as DNA, the CDR3 is TGTGCCAGCAGTCCCATGTCCGAGGCGACTGAAGCTTTCTTT. The encoded protein is CASSPMSEATEAFF.

Only one count was recorded for this clone. The chain employs TRBV11-2 and TRBJ2-1; D unresolved. The CDR3 is made up of 15 amino acids. V was trimmed by 5 bases and J by 0 bases, leaving 11 bases between them. The germline V gene has CDR1 SGHAT and CDR2 FQNNGV. In nucleotides, the CDR3 is TGTGCCAGCAGCCTTCCCGGTAACTCCTACAATGAGCAGTTCTTC. Translated: CASSLPGNSYNEQFF.

The V call is TRBV29-1, the J call TRBJ2-3, with 10 bases aligning to TRBD1. J was trimmed by 3 bases and V by 5 bases; bases with no gene match: 11. The CDR3 contains 16 residues. Germline lookup yields CDR1 SQVTM and CDR2 ANQGSEA. The CDR3 region is CSVRNPGQGRTDTQYF. CDR3 sequence (DNA): TGCAGCGTTCGTAACCCGGGACAGGGGCGAACAGATACGCAGTATTTT.

This sequence joins TRBV9 and TRBJ2-1; TRBD2 might be the D (6 bases). CDR1 is SGDLS and CDR2 is YYNGEE in the germline V gene. CDR3 length equals 16 residues. The germline V and J ends were trimmed by 4 bases and 8 bases, with 22 bases remaining between them. CDR3 sequence reads: CASSLTGTWVWDEQFF. The CDR3 nucleotides read TGTGCCAGCAGCCTTACCGGGACTTGGGTTTGGGATGAGCAGTTCTTC.

The chain employs TRBV28 and TRBJ2-7, with 7 bases fitting TRBD2. Losses at the gene ends were 6 bases for V and 7 bases for J; bases not matched to a gene: 15. The CDR3 has 15 residues. CDR1 is MDHEN and CDR2 is SYDVKM in the germline V gene. This CDR3 is CASRRGGSPPREQYF. The CDR3, as DNA: TGTGCCAGCAGGCGAGGCGGGAGTCCCCCCAGGGAGCAGTACTTC.

The chain recombines TRBV7-9 with TRBJ2-5, with a tentative D call TRBD2 (5 bases). This CDR3 spans 13 amino acids. Germline V gives CDR1 SEHNR, CDR2 FQNEAQ (reference sequence). Trimming stripped 4 bases from V and 5 bases from J, with 11 bases between. The CDR3 DNA reads as TGTGCCAGCAGCTCAGCGGCGGTCGAGACCCAGTACTTC. Amino acid sequence: CASSSAAVETQYF.